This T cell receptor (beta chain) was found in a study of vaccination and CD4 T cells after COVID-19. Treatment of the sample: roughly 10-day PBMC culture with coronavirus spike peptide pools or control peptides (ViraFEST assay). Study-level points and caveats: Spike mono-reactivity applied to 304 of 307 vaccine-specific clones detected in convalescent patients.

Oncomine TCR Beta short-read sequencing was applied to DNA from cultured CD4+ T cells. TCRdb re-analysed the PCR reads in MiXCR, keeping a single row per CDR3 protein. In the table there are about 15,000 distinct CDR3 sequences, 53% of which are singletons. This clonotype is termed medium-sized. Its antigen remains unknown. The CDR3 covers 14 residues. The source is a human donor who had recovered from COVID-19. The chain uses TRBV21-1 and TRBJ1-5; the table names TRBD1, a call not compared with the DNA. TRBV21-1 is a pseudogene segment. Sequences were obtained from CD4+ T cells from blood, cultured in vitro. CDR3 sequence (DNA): TGTGCCAGCAGGAGGACAGGGAGCAATCAGCCCCAGCATTTT. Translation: CASRRTGSNQPQHF.